The T cell receptor beta chain described here comes from a study of blood T cells in healthy people across ages. Turning to the study itself: Capturing about one barcoded beta molecule per two T cells was achieved by template switching. Study findings and constraints: Per million T cells, the diversity of TCR beta decreased roughly linearly as age advanced. As naive T cell percentage varied, TCR beta diversity correlated strongly with it.

A sample-barcoded 5' primer and a J-beta primer mix were used in a second PCR of roughly 6 to 11 cycles. A single record per CDR3 protein comes from TCRdb applying MiXCR to the 5' RACE reads. The sample has about 1.4 million distinct CDR3 sequences, around 59% seen once. Worth noting for this clonotype: Its antigen is unknown.

Germline V gives CDR1 SNHLY, CDR2 FYNNEI. CDR3 length equals 12 residues. The germline V and J ends were trimmed by 10 bases and 1 base, with 11 bases remaining between them. The V call is TRBV2, the J call TRBJ2-7; tentative D call: TRBD1 (6 bases). The TCR comes from a man aged 18 to 30 in good health. The sample consisted of blood. In DNA form, the CDR3 reads TGTGCCATCGACAGGCGTTCCTACGAGCAGTACTTC. This gives the protein CAIDRRSYEQYF.